The 25 T cell receptor beta chains presented below share a single source sample, sequenced in a study of control samples from healthy donors and cancer patients. Assay used: immunoSEQ multiplex PCR; TCRdb lists only in-frame clones, some missing. The sample lists roughly 55,000 clones; 92% were seen once. Sequenced sample: PBMCs. The origin of the receptors is a man in his forties with colorectal cancer.

This chain connects TRBV5-1 to TRBJ1-6; the match to TRBD1 covers 7 bases. The CDR3 runs 14 residues. J gave up 10 bases and V 4 bases, and 8 bases lay outside the gene matches. Germline V gene sequence: CDR1 SGHRS, CDR2 YFSETQ. CDR3: CASSRTGEESPLHF. DNA of the CDR3: TGCGCCAGCAGCCGGACAGGAGAGGAATCACCCCTCCACTTT.

V gene TRBV21-1 combines with J gene TRBJ1-2. TRBV21-1 is a recognized pseudogene. This CDR3 is built from 15 residues. The CDR3 DNA reads as TGTGCCAGCAGCAACCGACTTCTACCCCGCTATGGCTACACCTTC. This encodes CASSNRLLPRYGYTF.

V usage is TRBV7-8 and J usage is TRBJ1-1; D ambiguous. The CDR3 is 15 amino acids. V was cut by 3 bases and J by 1 base, with 12 bases left in between. The germline V gene encodes CDR1 SGHVS and CDR2 FQNEAQ. The CDR3 nucleotides are TGTGCCAGCAGCTTTAGGGCAGGCCCGAACACTGAAGCTTTCTTT. As protein: CASSFRAGPNTEAFF.

V gene TRBV5-1 combines with J gene TRBJ2-7, with 11 nucleotides matching TRBD1. The junction had 5 bases not matched to a gene; V was cut back by 4 bases and J by 5 bases. Germline values: CDR1 SGHRS, CDR2 YFSETQ. This CDR3 contains 14 residues. In DNA form, the CDR3 reads TGCGCCAGCAGCCTAGGACAGGGGGCTAACGAGCAGTACTTC. It is translated as CASSLGQGANEQYF.

The chain combines TRBV18 with TRBJ2-5; TRBD1 aligns across 7 bases. The CDR3 totals 14 residues. Trimming at V came to 6 bases and at J to 5 bases, leaving 9 bases not matched to a gene. Germline V gene lookup returns CDR1 KGHSH and CDR2 LQKENI. The CDR3 DNA follows: TGTGCCAGCTCGCAATCGACAGGGTGGGAGACCCAGTACTTC. It translates to CASSQSTGWETQYF.

This rearrangement joins TRBV3-1 (or the pseudogene TRBV3-2) to TRBJ2-1; D gene unclear. CDR3 size: 16 residues. Deletions cut 3 bases from V and 2 bases from J, with 14 bases between. CDR1 and CDR2 (germline): LGHDT, YNNKEL (reference sequence). CDR3 residues: CASSHRTENPYNEQFF. The CDR3 DNA is TGTGCCAGCAGCCACCGAACAGAGAACCCCTACAATGAGCAGTTCTTC.

The chain employs TRBV5-6 and TRBJ1-1; D gene uncertain. V was shortened by 4 bases and J by 3 bases, with 13 bases between the two germline ends. CDR1 and CDR2 (germline): SGHDT, YYEEEE. This CDR3 has 14 residues. The CDR3 loop reads CASSLLGRDTEAFF. The DNA of the CDR3 is TGTGCCAGCAGCCTCTTAGGTCGGGACACTGAAGCTTTCTTT.

The gene calls are TRBV5-1 and TRBJ2-1, with D perhaps assigned TRBD1 or TRBD2 (5 bases each). There are 15 residues in the CDR3. Germline lookup yields CDR1 SGHRS and CDR2 YFSETQ. V was shortened by 6 bases and J by 7 bases, with 20 bases between the two germline ends. The chain's CDR3 is CASNWGSGRGNEQFF. CDR3 coding DNA: TGCGCCAGCAACTGGGGGTCGGGCCGCGGGAATGAGCAGTTCTTC.

The V call is TRBV30, the J call TRBJ1-5; D not resolved. This CDR3 is 14 amino acids long. CDR1 GTSNPN and CDR2 SVGIG come from the germline V gene (reference sequence). The ends were cut back, 2 bases at V and 5 bases at J, with 13 bases in the middle. The CDR3 sequence: CAWSSWGGDQPQHF. The CDR3 region has the DNA TGTGCCTGGAGTTCGTGGGGTGGTGATCAGCCCCAGCATTTT.

This chain links TRBV5-4 with TRBJ1-2; TRBD1 matches at 9 bases. Per germline, CDR1 SGHNT and CDR2 YYREEE (reference sequence). The CDR3 is 14 residues long. With V trimmed by 4 bases and J by 3 bases, 4 bases remained unmatched. This CDR3 is CASSNGDRDYGYTF. CDR3 in DNA: TGTGCCAGCAGCAACGGGGACAGGGACTATGGCTACACCTTC.

The chain is built from TRBV12-3 or TRBV12-4 and TRBJ1-5; D is ambiguous. V lost 5 bases and J 7 bases, leaving 9 bases between the germline ends. This CDR3 contains 12 residues. In nucleotides, the CDR3 is TGTGCCAGCAGTCACCCCGGCCAGCCCCAGCATTTT. This translates into CASSHPGQPQHF.

This chain joins TRBV9 and TRBJ1-6, with D possibly TRBD1 on 5 matching bases. The V and J ends lost 4 bases and 9 bases respectively, with 20 bases between them. Germline V gene lookup returns CDR1 SGDLS and CDR2 YYNGEE. The CDR3 covers 16 residues. CDR3 residues: CASSIGTGTSGSPLHF. The CDR3 DNA sequence: TGTGCCAGCAGCATAGGTACAGGTACCTCCGGTTCACCCCTCCACTTT. The complete variable domain, with remaining parts taken from reference TRBV9 and TRBJ1-6, reads DSGVTQTPKHLITATGQRVTLRCSPRSGDLSVYWYQQSLDQGLQFLIQYYNGEERAKGNILERFSAQQFPDLHSELNLSSLELGDSALYFCASSIGTGTSGSPLHFGNGTRLTVT.

V usage is TRBV6-1 and J usage is TRBJ1-1, with D perhaps matching TRBD1 (5 bases). The CDR3 contains 15 residues. Germline CDR1 and CDR2: MNHNS and SASEGT. V lost 1 base to trimming and J lost 4 bases, with 13 bases between them. CDR3 nucleotides: TGTGCCAGCAGTGAAGGTGGGGGAGGGCGCACTGAAGCTTTCTTT. Its protein is CASSEGGGGRTEAFF.

V gene TRBV19 combines with J gene TRBJ2-5; D possibly uses TRBD1 or TRBD2 (5 bases each). CDR1 LNHDA and CDR2 SQIVND come from the germline V gene (reference sequence). The CDR3 covers 12 residues. V was trimmed by 8 bases and J by 0 bases, leaving 7 bases between them. CDR3 DNA sequence: TGTGCCAGTTGGGGACACCAAGAGACCCAGTACTTC. This codes for CASWGHQETQYF. Variable domain in full (rest from reference TRBV19 and TRBJ2-5): DGGITQSPKYLFRKEGQNVTLSCEQNLNHDAMYWYRQDPGQGLRLIYYSQIVNDFQKGDIAEGYSVSREKKESFPLTVTSAQKNPTAFYLCASWGHQETQYFGPGTRLLVL.

The gene calls are TRBV6-5 and TRBJ1-3; no clear D. Looked up from germline, CDR1 is MNHEY and CDR2 is SVGAGI. There are 15 residues in the CDR3. The germline V and J ends were trimmed by 7 bases and 0 bases, with 13 bases remaining between them. CDR3 protein: CASTAGFFSGNTIYF. The CDR3 nucleotides read TGTGCCAGCACCGCCGGGTTTTTCTCTGGAAACACCATATATTTT.

The chain carries TRBV13 and TRBJ1-2, with TRBD1 identical over 7 bases. Germline V CDR1 and CDR2: PRHDT, FYEKMQ (reference sequence). This CDR3 is built from 17 residues. J was trimmed by 0 bases and V by 0 bases; bases with no gene match: 7. In nucleotides, the CDR3 is TGTGCCAGCAGCTTAGGCGGGACAGAACTAGCTAACTATGGCTACACCTTC. Encoded protein: CASSLGGTELANYGYTF.

The chain recombines TRBV15 with TRBJ1-1; the D is unclear. The V and J ends lost 2 bases and 2 bases respectively, with 12 bases between them. In germline, CDR1 is LNHNV, CDR2 YYDKDF (reference sequence). This CDR3 has 15 residues. The chain's CDR3 is CATSRSNVGNTEAFF. CDR3 bases: TGTGCCACCAGCAGATCTAACGTAGGCAACACTGAAGCTTTCTTT.

The V call is TRBV19, the J call TRBJ2-5; D gene unclear. Germline V gene data show CDR1 as LNHDA and CDR2 as SQIVND (reference sequence). The CDR3 consists of 13 residues. The ends were cut back, 0 bases at V and 6 bases at J, with 8 bases in the middle. CDR3 in amino acids: CASSIELGKTQYF. CDR3 bases: TGTGCCAGTAGTATAGAACTCGGAAAGACCCAGTACTTC.

The rearrangement joins TRBV27 to TRBJ1-1; a weak D match, TRBD1 (5 bases). The CDR3 is 15 residues long. V lost 3 bases, J lost 4 bases, and 15 bases lay in between. Germline V gives CDR1 MNHEY, CDR2 SMNVEV (reference sequence). The CDR3 loop reads CASSFSLDGATEAFF. Here the CDR3 DNA reads TGTGCCAGCAGTTTCTCTCTTGACGGGGCCACTGAAGCTTTCTTT.

The chain employs TRBV30 and TRBJ2-7, with TRBD1 matching 11 bases. Per germline, CDR1 GTSNPN and CDR2 SVGIG (reference sequence). V gave up 3 bases and J gave up 6 bases; unmatched junction bases: 7. The CDR3 consists of 14 residues. CDR3 in DNA: TGTGCCTGGAGCAAAGGGACAGGGGGTTTCGAGCAGTACTTC. Translated, it gives CAWSKGTGGFEQYF.

The rearrangement joins TRBV5-3 to TRBJ2-1, with 12 bases identical to TRBD2. TRBV5-3 is recorded as an ORF, its role being uncertain. The CDR3 loop spans 19 amino acids. The V gene end was trimmed by 0 bases and the J gene end by 0 bases; junction bases not matched to a gene: 7. The CDR3 nucleotides are TGTGCCAGAAGCTTGGGGCCCACTAGCGGGGGGTTCTCCTACAATGAGCAGTTCTTC. Its protein is CARSLGPTSGGFSYNEQFF.

This chain joins TRBV7-3 and TRBJ2-1, with 10 bases lining up with TRBD1. Germline V gives CDR1 SGHTA, CDR2 FQGTGA. There are 15 residues in the CDR3. V was clipped by 6 bases and J by 9 bases; unmatched bases: 11. CDR3 amino acids: CASRQTGTGVGEQFF. CDR3 DNA sequence: TGTGCCAGCAGACAAACCGGGACAGGGGTGGGTGAGCAGTTCTTC.

Comment on this clone: The junction departs from germline at one end; a sequencing error may be responsible. The rearrangement links TRBV5-1 to TRBJ2-1; 10 positions match TRBD1. Germline V gives CDR1 SGHRS, CDR2 YFSETQ. This CDR3 comprises 15 residues. The DNA for the CDR3 is TGCGCCACCAGCCGGGGGGGACAGGGGTACAATGAGCAGTTCTTC. Encoded protein: CATSRGGQGYNEQFF. Filled out from reference TRBV5-1 and TRBJ2-1, the complete variable domain reads KAGVTQTPRYLIKTRGQQVTLSCSPISGHRSVSWYQQTPGQGLQFLFEYFSETQRNKGNFPGRFSGRQFSNSRSEMNVSTLELGDSALYLCATSRGGQGYNEQFFGPGTRLTVL.

The chain combines TRBV4-2 with TRBJ2-5; TRBD2 matches 9 bases. Looked up from germline, CDR1 is LGHNA and CDR2 is YNFKEQ. Losses at the gene ends were 0 bases for V and 7 bases for J; bases not matched to a gene: 6. The CDR3 extends over 15 amino acids. CDR3 sequence: CASSQEQRGARTQYF. CDR3 sequence (DNA): TGTGCCAGCAGCCAAGAACAGCGGGGGGCACGGACCCAGTACTTC.

The genes are TRBV19 and TRBJ2-7; D is perhaps TRBD1 (5 bases). This CDR3 comprises 14 residues. Germline V CDR1 and CDR2: LNHDA, SQIVND (reference sequence). The V and J ends lost 6 bases and 0 bases respectively, with 12 bases between them. The CDR3 DNA reads TGTGCCAGTAGCCGCAGGGTAAACTCCTACGAGCAGTACTTC. Translated: CASSRRVNSYEQYF.